These T cell receptor beta chains were read from a single sample in a study of cytomegalovirus exposure and HLA in healthy donors. Assay: immunoSEQ multiplex PCR; the TCRdb copy retains only in-frame clones and omits some. The data hold approximately 150,000 clones, with about 66% observed a single time. Sequenced input: PBMCs. The origin of the receptors is a male donor in good health and CMV-seronegative. The CDR3 runs from the conserved cysteine through the conserved F or W. D genes are given only for firm matches. Size is stated for part of the rows, as once, few or many counts, or as a class when the clone is expanded.

J: TRBJ2-2; D: .; V: TRBV11-3; length: 15; size: .; CDR3: CASSSGTGRAGELFF; DNA: TGTGCCAGCAGCTCGGGTACAGGGAGGGCCGGGGAGCTGTTTTTT
J: TRBJ2-1; D: TRBD2; V: TRBV7-9; length: 14; size: .; CDR3: CASSMTSGYNEQFF; DNA: TGTGCCAGCAGCATGACTAGCGGATACAATGAGCAGTTCTTC
J: TRBJ2-2; D: .; V: TRBV2; length: 12; size: .; CDR3: CASTSGNGELFF; DNA: TGTGCCAGCACCTCGGGGAACGGGGAGCTGTTTTTT
J: TRBJ2-5; D: TRBD1; V: TRBV2; length: 15; size: .; CDR3: CASSGPGGVGETQYF; DNA: TGTGCCAGCAGTGGCCCAGGGGGAGTAGGAGAGACCCAGTACTTC
J: TRBJ1-1; D: .; V: TRBV14; length: 16; size: .; CDR3: CASSHPFSGVGTEAFF; DNA: TGTGCCAGCAGCCACCCCTTTTCAGGGGTTGGCACTGAAGCTTTCTTT
J: TRBJ1-3; D: .; V: TRBV19; length: 14; size: .; CDR3: CASSITGSGNTIYF; DNA: TGTGCCAGTAGTATAACGGGCTCTGGAAACACCATATATTTT
J: TRBJ2-7; D: .; V: TRBV5-6; length: 15; size: .; CDR3: CASSWRGGSSYEQYF; DNA: TGTGCCAGCAGCTGGAGGGGGGGAAGCTCCTACGAGCAGTACTTC
J: TRBJ2-3; D: TRBD2; V: TRBV7-2; length: 18; size: .; CDR3: CASSLGLAGGTSTDTQYF; DNA: TGTGCCAGCAGCTTAGGACTAGCGGGGGGGACTAGCACAGATACGCAGTATTTT
J: TRBJ2-5; D: .; V: TRBV6-5; length: 14; size: .; CDR3: CASRSPGRSGTQYF; DNA: TGTGCCAGCAGGTCCCCAGGGAGGTCGGGGACCCAGTACTTC
J: TRBJ2-1; D: .; V: TRBV7-2; length: 15; size: .; CDR3: CASSPRAGGGNEQFF; DNA: TGTGCCAGCAGCCCCCGGGCAGGGGGAGGCAATGAGCAGTTCTTC
J: TRBJ2-5; D: .; V: TRBV7-9; length: 16; size: .; CDR3: CASSYGTLKERETQYF; DNA: TGTGCCAGCAGTTACGGGACACTCAAGGAGAGGGAGACCCAGTACTTC
J: TRBJ2-7; D: .; V: TRBV19; length: 11; size: .; CDR3: CASSIDSVQYF; DNA: TGTGCCAGTAGTATTGATAGTGTGCAGTACTTC
J: TRBJ1-4; D: .; V: TRBV4-1; length: 14; size: few; CDR3: CASSLGGSNEKLFF; DNA: TGCGCCAGCAGCCTCGGAGGGTCTAATGAAAAACTGTTTTTT
J: TRBJ2-5; D: TRBD2; V: TRBV30; length: 15; size: once; CDR3: CAWSRRLAGEETQYF; DNA: TGTGCCTGGAGTCGAAGACTAGCGGGCGAAGAGACCCAGTACTTC
J: TRBJ2-7; D: .; V: TRBV6-1; length: 14; size: few; CDR3: CASSQPGGGFKQYF; DNA: TGTGCCAGCAGTCAACCAGGCGGGGGCTTTAAGCAGTACTTC
J: TRBJ2-7; D: TRBD2; V: TRBV5-4; length: 16; size: few; CDR3: CASSPARGTSNREQYF; DNA: TGTGCCAGCAGTCCGGCCCGGGGGACTAGCAATAGAGAGCAGTACTTC
J: TRBJ2-1; D: TRBD2; V: TRBV29-1; length: 14; size: once; CDR3: CSVDTGTSVDEQFF; DNA: TGCAGCGTTGACACCGGGACTAGCGTCGATGAGCAGTTCTTC
J: TRBJ2-7; D: .; V: TRBV29-1; length: 14; size: .; CDR3: CSVVQCRGVYEQYF; DNA: TGCAGCGTTGTTCAGTGCAGGGGCGTCTACGAGCAGTACTTC
J: TRBJ2-1; D: .; V: TRBV19; length: 15; size: .; CDR3: CASSTLQGTYNEQFF; DNA: TGTGCCAGTAGTACCTTACAGGGCACCTACAATGAGCAGTTCTTC
J: TRBJ1-2; D: TRBD1; V: TRBV7-2; length: 13; size: many; CDR3: CASSPGQGEGYTF; DNA: TGTGCCAGCAGCCCCGGACAGGGCGAAGGCTACACCTTC
J: TRBJ2-7; D: .; V: TRBV7-9; length: 13; size: .; CDR3: CASSLYGDYEQYF; DNA: TGTGCCAGCAGCTTGTACGGAGACTACGAGCAGTACTTC
J: TRBJ1-1; D: TRBD1; V: TRBV7-2; length: 15; size: .; CDR3: CASSIRTGRKTEAFF; DNA: TGTGCCAGCAGCATCCGGACAGGGAGGAAAACTGAAGCTTTCTTT
J: TRBJ2-1; D: .; V: TRBV7-8; length: 11; size: .; CDR3: CASSLLDEQFF; DNA: TGTGCCAGCAGCTTATTAGATGAGCAGTTCTTC
J: TRBJ1-5; D: .; V: TRBV6-1; length: 14; size: .; CDR3: CASSPDYSNQPQHF; DNA: TGTGCCAGCAGTCCAGATTATAGCAATCAGCCCCAGCATTTT